This T cell receptor beta chain was retrieved from a study of blood T cell repertoires in COVID-19. Repertoires were generated with immunoSEQ multiplex PCR, while TCRdb's copy carries only in-frame clones and drops some. The data contain over 200,000 clones, over 80% of them singletons. Trimming cost V 6 bases and J 2 bases; bases outside gene matches: 10. The CDR3 has 16 amino acids. From germline, CDR1 is SEHNR and CDR2 FQNEAQ (reference sequence). The chain carries TRBV7-9 and TRBJ2-3; 8 bases align to TRBD1. Sample: peripheral blood. The TCR originated in a man younger than 40 with COVID-19, enrolled during active disease. CDR3: CASSPEDRGSTDTQYF. CDR3 DNA sequence: TGTGCCAGCAGTCCTGAAGACAGGGGCTCCACAGATACGCAGTATTTT.